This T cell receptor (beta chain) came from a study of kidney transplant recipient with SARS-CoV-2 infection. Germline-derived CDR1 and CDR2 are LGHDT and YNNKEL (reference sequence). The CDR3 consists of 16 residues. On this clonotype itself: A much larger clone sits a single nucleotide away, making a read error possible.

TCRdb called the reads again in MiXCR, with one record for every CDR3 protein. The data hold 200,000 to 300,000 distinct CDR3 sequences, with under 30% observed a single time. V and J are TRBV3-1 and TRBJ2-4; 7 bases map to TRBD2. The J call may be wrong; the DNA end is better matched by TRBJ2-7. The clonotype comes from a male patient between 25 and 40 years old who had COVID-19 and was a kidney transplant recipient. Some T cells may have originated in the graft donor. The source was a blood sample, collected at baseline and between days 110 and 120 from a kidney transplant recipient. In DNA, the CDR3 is TGTACCAGCAGCCAGCATGGGGGACTATCCTTCTACGAGCAGTACTTC. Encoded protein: CTSSQHGGLSFYEQYF.